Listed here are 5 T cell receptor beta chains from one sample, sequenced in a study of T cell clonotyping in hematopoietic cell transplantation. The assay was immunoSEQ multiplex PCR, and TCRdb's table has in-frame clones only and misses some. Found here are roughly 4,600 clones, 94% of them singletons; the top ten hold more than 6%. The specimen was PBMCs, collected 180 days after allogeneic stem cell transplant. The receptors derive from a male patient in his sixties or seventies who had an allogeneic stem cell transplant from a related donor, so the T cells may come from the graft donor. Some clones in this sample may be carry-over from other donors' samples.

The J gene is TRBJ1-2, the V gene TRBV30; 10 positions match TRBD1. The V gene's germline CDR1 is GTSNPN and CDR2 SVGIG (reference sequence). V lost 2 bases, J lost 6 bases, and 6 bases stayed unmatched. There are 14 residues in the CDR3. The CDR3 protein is CAWSRDRGLDGYTF. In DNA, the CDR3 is TGTGCCTGGAGTCGGGACAGGGGACTGGATGGCTACACCTTC.

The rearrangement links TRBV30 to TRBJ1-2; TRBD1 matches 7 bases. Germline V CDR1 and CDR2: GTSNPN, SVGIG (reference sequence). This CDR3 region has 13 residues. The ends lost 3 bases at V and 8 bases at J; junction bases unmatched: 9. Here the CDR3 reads CAWRVTGSQGYTF. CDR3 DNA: TGTGCCTGGAGAGTGACAGGGAGTCAGGGCTACACCTTC. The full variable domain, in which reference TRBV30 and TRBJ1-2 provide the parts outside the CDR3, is SQTIHQWPATLVQPVGSPLSLECTVEGTSNPNLYWYRQAAGRGLQLLFYSVGIGQISSEVPQNLSASRPQDRQFILSSKKLLLSDSGFYLCAWRVTGSQGYTFGSGTRLTVV.

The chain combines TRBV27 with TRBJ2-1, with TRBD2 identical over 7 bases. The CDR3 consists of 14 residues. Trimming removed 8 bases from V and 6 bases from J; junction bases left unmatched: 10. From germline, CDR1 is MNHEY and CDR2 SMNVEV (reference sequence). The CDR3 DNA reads TGTGCCAGCCGGCGGGTTGCGGGGGTCAATGAGCAGTTCTTC. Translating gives CASRRVAGVNEQFF.

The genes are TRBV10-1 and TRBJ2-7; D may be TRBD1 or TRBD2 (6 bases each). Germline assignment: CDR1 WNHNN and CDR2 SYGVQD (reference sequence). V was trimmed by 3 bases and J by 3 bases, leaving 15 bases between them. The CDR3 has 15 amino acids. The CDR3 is CASSEPGANLYEQYF. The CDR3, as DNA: TGCGCCAGCAGTGAACCGGGGGCGAACCTCTACGAGCAGTACTTC.

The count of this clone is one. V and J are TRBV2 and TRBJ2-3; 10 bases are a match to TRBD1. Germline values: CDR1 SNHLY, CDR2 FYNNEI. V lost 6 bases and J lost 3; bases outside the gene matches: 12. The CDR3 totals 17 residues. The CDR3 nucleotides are TGTGCCAGCAGGGCCCCGACAGGGGGCGAATGGACAGATACGCAGTATTTT. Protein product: CASRAPTGGEWTDTQYF.